Below are 15 T cell receptor beta chains sequenced from a single sample in a study of vaccination and CD4 T cells after COVID-19. Time point here: late sampling 161 to 241 days after vaccination in three convalescent patients. The treatment here: roughly 10-day PBMC culture with coronavirus spike peptide pools or control peptides (ViraFEST assay). At the Johns Hopkins FTIC core, DNA taken from cultured CD4+ T cells was sequenced by way of the Oncomine TCR Beta short-read assay. TCRdb ran MiXCR on the PCR reads and lists one entry per CDR3 protein. The table includes tens of thousands of distinct CDR3 sequences, roughly 43% detected once. These receptors have no identified antigens. Here the sequenced sample was CD4+ T cells from blood, cultured in vitro, taken about 7 months after SARS-CoV-2 vaccination. Source of these receptors: a human donor who had recovered from COVID-19.

CDR3 in amino acids: CSARPLEGKLEYGYTF. The CDR3, as DNA: TGCAGTGCTAGGCCCTTGGAGGGAAAATTAGAGTATGGCTACACCTTC. The J gene is TRBJ1-2, the V gene TRBV20-1; D is uncertain. Per germline, CDR1 DFQATT and CDR2 SNEGSKA (reference sequence). CDR3 length: 16 residues. Trimming stripped 3 bases from V and 5 bases from J, with 22 bases between.

This chain uses TRBV27 with TRBJ2-7; D possibly corresponds to TRBD1 (7 bases). The CDR3 sequence is 16 residues long. V gave up 7 bases and J gave up 5 bases, with 24 bases separating them. Germline CDR1 reads MNHEY; CDR2 reads SMNVEV (reference sequence). Here the CDR3 reads CASTRSRTGGGNEQYF. DNA of the CDR3: TGTGCCAGCACTAGAAGCCGGACAGGAGGGGGAAACGAGCAGTACTTC.

V is TRBV21-1 and J is TRBJ1-2. TRBV21-1 has pseudogene status. The CDR3 has 15 residues. The CDR3 loop is CASERVGPRNYGYTF. The CDR3 DNA follows: TGTGCCAGCGAAAGAGTGGGTCCGCGGAACTATGGCTACACCTTC.

The genes are TRBV20-1 and TRBJ2-1; 16 bases are a match to TRBD2. Trimming at V came to 5 bases and at J to 9 bases, leaving 7 bases not matched to a gene. CDR3 length: 15 residues. Per germline, CDR1 DFQATT and CDR2 SNEGSKA (reference sequence). CDR3 amino acids: CSALGGTSGRVEQFF. DNA for the CDR3: TGCAGTGCTTTGGGTGGGACTAGCGGGAGGGTTGAGCAGTTCTTC.

This chain joins TRBV7-6 and TRBJ2-5, with D possibly being TRBD2 (5 bases). From germline, CDR1 is SGHVS and CDR2 FNYEAQ. The V and J ends lost 2 bases and 5 bases respectively, with 12 bases between them. The CDR3 runs 14 residues. The CDR3 bases are TGTGCCAGCAGCTTACGTCTAGCCGGGGAGACCCAGTACTTC. Protein: CASSLRLAGETQYF.

The chain recombines TRBV6-1 with TRBJ2-3; no firm D call. There are 17 residues in the CDR3. CDR1 is MNHNS, CDR2 SASEGT, per germline. Trimming took 6 bases from V and 2 from J, leaving 21 bases between them. This chain's CDR3 is CASRPGSLLRATDTQYF. DNA for the CDR3: TGTGCCAGCAGACCGGGTTCGTTGCTCCGGGCCACAGATACGCAGTATTTT.

Note on this clonotype: This may be a read error: a much more frequent sequence differs by one nucleotide. The chain has TRBV15 and TRBJ1-5; D remains unclear. This CDR3 comprises 15 residues. Germline V CDR1 and CDR2: LNHNV, YYDKDF (reference sequence). CDR3 protein: CATSGDLGSYQPQHF. The CDR3 bases are TGTGCCACCAGCGGAGATCTAGGCAGTTATCAGCCCCAGCATTTT.

This chain uses TRBV20-1 with TRBJ1-5; tentatively, D is TRBD1 (5 bases). The V gene's germline CDR1 is DFQATT and CDR2 SNEGSKA (reference sequence). V gave up 3 bases and J gave up 5 bases, with 14 bases separating them. This CDR3 is built from 14 residues. CDR3 DNA sequence: TGCAGTGCTAGGCATGGGGCAGGGTATCAGCCCCAGCATTTT. Translation: CSARHGAGYQPQHF.

This clonotype was counted between two and nine times. CDR3 protein: CSATPGQEVGQPQHF. The CDR3 DNA follows: TGCAGTGCTACCCCGGGACAGGAGGTGGGTCAGCCCCAGCATTTT. This chain connects TRBV20-1 to TRBJ1-5, with 8 bases identical to TRBD1. Looked up from germline, CDR1 is DFQATT and CDR2 is SNEGSKA (reference sequence). This CDR3 is built from 15 residues. With 4 bases clipped from V and 6 bases from J, the junction kept 11 bases outside the gene matches.

This clonotype was found a few times. The chain recombines TRBV28 with TRBJ2-7; D is possibly TRBD2 (6 bases). The V end lost 3 bases, the J end lost 4 bases, and 13 bases lay between the germline ends. The CDR3 spans 14 residues. CDR1 and CDR2 (germline): MDHEN, SYDVKM. The CDR3 reads CASSLGLAPYEQYF. The CDR3 DNA follows: TGTGCCAGCAGTTTGGGGCTAGCGCCTTACGAGCAGTACTTC. Together with reference TRBV28 and TRBJ2-7, the CDR3 gives the full variable domain: DVKVTQSSRYLVKRTGEKVFLECVQDMDHENMFWYRQDPGLGLRLIYFSYDVKMKEKGDIPEGYSVSREKKERFSLILESASTNQTSMYLCASSLGLAPYEQYFGPGTRLTVT.

This clonotype was seen a few times. V usage is TRBV20-1 and J usage is TRBJ1-5; possibly TRBD1 for D (5 bases). V shed 5 bases and J shed 6 bases, with 11 bases lying between them. In germline, CDR1 is DFQATT, CDR2 SNEGSKA (reference sequence). The CDR3 is made up of 12 amino acids. This CDR3 reads CSAWGGTQPQHF. The CDR3, as DNA: TGCAGTGCTTGGGGAGGGACTCAGCCCCAGCATTTT.

V gene TRBV7-9 combines with J gene TRBJ2-3; TRBD2 matches at 10 bases. The CDR3 contains 17 residues. Germline-derived CDR1 and CDR2 are SEHNR and FQNEAQ (reference sequence). J was trimmed by 0 bases and V by 5 bases; bases with no gene match: 8. CDR3 loop: CASSRSGGVTSTDTQYF. DNA of the CDR3: TGTGCCAGCAGCAGGAGCGGGGGGGTGACTAGCACAGATACGCAGTATTTT.

A few counts support this clonotype. V and J are TRBV2 and TRBJ1-5; D gene uncertain. The V gene lost 4 bases and the J gene lost 0 bases, with 7 bases spanning the gap. Germline V gene lookup returns CDR1 SNHLY and CDR2 FYNNEI. The CDR3 consists of 14 residues. The CDR3 bases are TGTGCCAGCAGTGGTTTAGTTAGCAATCAGCCCCAGCATTTT. It specifies CASSGLVSNQPQHF.

The chain uses TRBV14 and TRBJ2-7, with 12 bases fitting TRBD2. Germline CDR1 is SGHDN and CDR2 is FVKESK. J was trimmed by 4 bases and V by 4 bases; bases with no gene match: 5. The CDR3 length is 15 residues. The DNA for the CDR3 is TGTGCCAGCAGCCCGACTAGCGGGAGCATTTACGAGCAGTACTTC. It translates to CASSPTSGSIYEQYF.

The chain combines TRBV7-6 with TRBJ2-1; possible D gene TRBD2, 6 bases. Gene TRBJ2-7 matches the end of the DNA better, so the J call may be wrong. The CDR3 loop spans 17 amino acids. Germline V lookup: CDR1 SGHVS, CDR2 FNYEAQ. The CDR3, as DNA: TGTGCCAGCAGCTTAGGGGAGACAGCGGGTATTATTTACGAGCAGTACTTC. Its translation is CASSLGETAGIIYEQYF.